This TCR beta chain came from a study of blood T cell repertoires in COVID-19. Germline CDR1 reads SGHRS; CDR2 reads YFSETQ. The CDR3 runs 15 residues. V shed 4 bases and J 1 base; nucleotides not matched to a gene: 4. TCRdb's copy holds only in-frame clones and misses some; the assay was immunoSEQ multiplex PCR. The sample has roughly 300,000 clones, roughly 79% seen once. This chain links TRBV5-1 with TRBJ2-1, with 8 positions matching TRBD1. The material sequenced was peripheral blood. This receptor was identified in a woman aged 55-70 years with active or convalescent COVID-19. The chain's CDR3 is CASSEGQGSYNEQFF. In nucleotides, the CDR3 is TGCGCCAGCAGCGAAGGACAGGGTTCCTACAATGAGCAGTTCTTC.